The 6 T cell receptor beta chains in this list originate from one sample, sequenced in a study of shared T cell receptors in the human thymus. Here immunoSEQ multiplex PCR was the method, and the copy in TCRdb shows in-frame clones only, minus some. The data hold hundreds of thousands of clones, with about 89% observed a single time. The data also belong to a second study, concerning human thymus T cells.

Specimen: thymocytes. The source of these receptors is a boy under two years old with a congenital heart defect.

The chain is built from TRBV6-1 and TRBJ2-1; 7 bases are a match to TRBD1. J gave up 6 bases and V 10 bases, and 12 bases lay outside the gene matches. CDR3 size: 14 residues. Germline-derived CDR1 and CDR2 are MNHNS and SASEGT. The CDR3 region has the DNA TGTGCCACCACAATATGGACAGGTGGCAATGAGCAGTTCTTC. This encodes CATTIWTGGNEQFF.

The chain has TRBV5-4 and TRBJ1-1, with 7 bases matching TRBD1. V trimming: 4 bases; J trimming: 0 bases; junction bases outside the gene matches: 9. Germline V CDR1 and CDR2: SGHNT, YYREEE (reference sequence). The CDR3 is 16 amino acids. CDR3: CASSLRGLEMNTEAFF. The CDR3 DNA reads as TGTGCCAGCAGCCTAAGGGGGCTCGAAATGAACACTGAAGCTTTCTTT.

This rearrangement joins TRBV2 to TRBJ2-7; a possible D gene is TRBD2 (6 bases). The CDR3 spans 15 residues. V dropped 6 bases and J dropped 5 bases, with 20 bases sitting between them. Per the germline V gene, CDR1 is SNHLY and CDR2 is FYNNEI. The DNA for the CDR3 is TGTGCCAGCAGCTCTCACTCCGGGGGTTCCCACGAGCAGTACTTC. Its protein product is CASSSHSGGSHEQYF.

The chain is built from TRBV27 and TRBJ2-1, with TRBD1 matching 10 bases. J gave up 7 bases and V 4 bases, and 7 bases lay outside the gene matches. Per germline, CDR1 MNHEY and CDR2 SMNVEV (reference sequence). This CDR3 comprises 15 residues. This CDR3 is CASSYAGQGLNEQFF. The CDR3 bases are TGTGCCAGCAGTTATGCGGGACAGGGGTTGAATGAGCAGTTCTTC.

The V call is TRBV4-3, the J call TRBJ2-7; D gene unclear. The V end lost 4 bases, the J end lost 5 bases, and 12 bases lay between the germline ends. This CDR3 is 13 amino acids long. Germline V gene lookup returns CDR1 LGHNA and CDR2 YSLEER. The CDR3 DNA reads TGCGCCAGCAGCCCCCGGTTTGCTCACGAGCAGTACTTC. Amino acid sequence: CASSPRFAHEQYF.

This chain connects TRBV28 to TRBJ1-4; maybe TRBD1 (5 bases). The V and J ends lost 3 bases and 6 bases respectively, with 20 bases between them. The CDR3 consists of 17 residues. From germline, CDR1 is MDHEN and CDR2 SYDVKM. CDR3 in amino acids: CASSFQGPVGRDEKLFF. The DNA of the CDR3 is TGTGCCAGCAGTTTTCAGGGTCCGGTGGGGAGGGATGAAAAACTGTTTTTT.